These 30 T cell receptor beta chains were all obtained from the same sample, sequenced in a study of blood T cell repertoires in COVID-19. Measured with immunoSEQ multiplex PCR; TCRdb has only the in-frame clones, and not every one. The table shows more than 200,000 clones, with more than 85% occurring only once. Sequenced material: PBMCs or T cells enriched from blood (not recorded which). These receptors originate from a woman aged 30 to 39 who had recovered from COVID-19.

There are a few counts of this clone. The chain couples TRBV28 to TRBJ1-1; D call uncertain. This CDR3 region has 14 residues. V lost 6 bases to trimming and J lost 1 base, with 12 bases between them. Germline loops: CDR1 MDHEN, CDR2 SYDVKM. The CDR3 protein is CASSTWAQNTEAFF. The CDR3 region has the DNA TGTGCCAGCAGCACCTGGGCTCAGAACACTGAAGCTTTCTTT.

This clone was seen a single time. CDR3 DNA: TGTGCCAGTAGTATTGGTATAACCCGGGACACCTACAATGAGCAGTTCTTC. As protein: CASSIGITRDTYNEQFF. V usage is TRBV19 and J usage is TRBJ2-1; D possibly corresponds to TRBD1 (6 bases). V was pared by 3 bases and J by 2 bases, with 17 bases between. The CDR3 is made up of 17 amino acids. Looked up from germline, CDR1 is LNHDA and CDR2 is SQIVND (reference sequence).

The chain is built from TRBV18 and TRBJ1-2, with a weak D call TRBD1 (6 bases). V was trimmed by 0 bases and J by 2 bases, leaving 13 bases between them. The CDR3 loop spans 16 amino acids. Germline V CDR1 and CDR2: KGHSH, LQKENI. The CDR3 here is CASSPPGRGQNYGYTF. The CDR3 DNA follows: TGTGCCAGCTCACCACCGGGCAGGGGTCAGAACTATGGCTACACCTTC.

The CDR3 DNA follows: TGTGCCAGCAGCCAAGATTATTCCCCCACGAGTGAGACCCAGTACTTC. This encodes CASSQDYSPTSETQYF. This rearrangement joins TRBV4-2 to TRBJ2-5; D uncertain. V was shortened by 0 bases and J by 5 bases, with 16 bases between the two germline ends. CDR1 LGHNA and CDR2 YNFKEQ come from the germline V gene. The CDR3 spans 16 residues.

This clone was seen once. The rearrangement links TRBV29-1 to TRBJ2-7; D gene uncertain. Germline values: CDR1 SQVTM, CDR2 ANQGSEA. This CDR3 contains 14 residues. V was cut by 4 bases and J by 5 bases, with 18 bases left in between. In nucleotides, the CDR3 is TGCAGCGTTGTGTTTAAGTCCCCCGGTGACGAGCAGTACTTC. It translates to CSVVFKSPGDEQYF.

On this clone itself: An end of the junction does not agree with germline; a read error may underlie this. The rearrangement joins TRBV2 to TRBJ2-3, with D unresolved. The CDR3 spans 13 residues. Germline CDR1 and CDR2: SNHLY and FYNNEI. CDR3 amino acids: CDSSIARTDTQYF. The CDR3 coding sequence is TGTGACAGCAGTATAGCTCGCACAGATACGCAGTATTTT.

The J gene is TRBJ2-1, the V gene TRBV12-3 or TRBV12-4; perhaps TRBD2 as D (6 bases). The ends were cut back, 8 bases at V and 10 bases at J, with 12 bases in the middle. The CDR3 runs to 11 residues. The CDR3, as DNA: TGTGCCAGCTCTTGGGGGAGGGAGCAGTTCTTC. Translated, it gives CASSWGREQFF.

This clone was detected a few times. The chain links TRBV11-2 to TRBJ2-5, with TRBD2 matching over 8 bases. The CDR3 is made up of 16 amino acids. V lost 4 bases, J lost 4 bases, and 11 bases stayed unmatched. Germline CDR1 and CDR2: SGHAT and FQNNGV. In DNA form, the CDR3 reads TGTGCCAGCAGCTACACCGGAGGACTAGCTAGAGAGACCCAGTACTTC. It encodes CASSYTGGLARETQYF. Using reference TRBV11-2 and TRBJ2-5 for the parts outside the CDR3, the full variable domain is EAGVAQSPRYKIIEKRQSVAFWCNPISGHATLYWYQQILGQGPKLLIQFQNNGVVDDSQLPKDRFSAERLKGVDSTLKIQPAKLEDSAVYLCASSYTGGLARETQYFGPGTRLLVL.

The V gene is TRBV2, the J gene TRBJ2-3, with 9 nucleotides matching TRBD1. Germline V CDR1 and CDR2: SNHLY, FYNNEI. The junction had 13 bases not matched to a gene; V was cut back by 9 bases and J by 0 bases. This CDR3 is 17 amino acids long. CDR3 residues: CASLTGGLLLSTDTQYF. DNA of the CDR3: TGTGCCAGTTTGACAGGGGGGCTACTCTTAAGCACAGATACGCAGTATTTT.

The rearrangement joins TRBV12-3 or TRBV12-4 to TRBJ1-4, with unresolved D. The CDR3 sequence is 11 residues long. V lost 5 bases and J lost 8, with 6 bases in between. The CDR3 loop reads CASSVTEKLFF. The CDR3, as DNA: TGTGCCAGCAGTGTGACAGAAAAACTGTTTTTT.

V is TRBV28 and J is TRBJ2-2; TRBD2 matches at 10 bases. This CDR3 has 16 amino acids. V was pared by 4 bases and J by 6 bases, with 8 bases of the junction left unmatched. Looked up from germline, CDR1 is MDHEN and CDR2 is SYDVKM. This chain's CDR3 is CASSSLAGASPGELFF. The CDR3 region has the DNA TGTGCCAGCAGTTCCCTAGCGGGAGCCTCCCCCGGGGAGCTGTTTTTT.

The J gene is TRBJ1-4, the V gene TRBV25-1; 7 bases are a match to TRBD1. V lost 2 bases, J lost 4 bases, and 7 bases stayed unmatched. Germline CDR1 MGHDK, CDR2 SYGVNS. The CDR3 consists of 16 residues. CDR3 loop: CASSEGRDSYNEKLFF. The CDR3 nucleotides are TGTGCCAGCAGTGAAGGAAGGGACAGTTATAATGAAAAACTGTTTTTT. The full variable domain, rest sourced from reference TRBV25-1 and TRBJ1-4, is EADIYQTPRYLVIGTGKKITLECSQTMGHDKMYWYQQDPGMELHLIHYSYGVNSTEKGDLSSESTVSRIRTEHFPLTLESARPSHTSQYLCASSEGRDSYNEKLFFGSGTQLSVL.

The CDR3 bases are TGTGCCAGCAGCTTAGCCGAGACCCGGGGTGAAAAACTGTTTTTT. Translation: CASSLAETRGEKLFF. The rearrangement links TRBV7-9 to TRBJ1-4; D not certain. The V gene lost 0 bases and the J gene lost 7 bases, with 12 bases spanning the gap. Germline V gene sequence: CDR1 SEHNR, CDR2 FQNEAQ (reference sequence). The CDR3 loop spans 15 amino acids.

In this sample, this clone turned up once. This chain joins TRBV2 and TRBJ1-1, with a weak D call TRBD1 (5 bases). Trimming took 7 bases from V and 4 from J, leaving 10 bases between them. Germline V gene sequence: CDR1 SNHLY, CDR2 FYNNEI. This CDR3 has 12 residues. This CDR3 reads CASKPGGTEAFF. CDR3 coding DNA: TGTGCCAGCAAGCCGGGGGGCACTGAAGCTTTCTTT.

J is TRBJ2-7 and V is TRBV11-1; D is unresolved. The V gene's germline CDR1 is SGHAT and CDR2 FQDESV (reference sequence). V shed 0 bases and J shed 1 base, with 10 bases lying between them. The CDR3 runs to 15 residues. CDR3 protein: CASSLAWAGSYEQYF. The CDR3, as DNA: TGTGCCAGCAGCTTAGCCTGGGCCGGTTCCTACGAGCAGTACTTC.

The chain recombines TRBV5-1 with TRBJ2-7; D remains ambiguous. The CDR3 has 12 residues. V was cut by 5 bases and J by 2 bases, with 8 bases left in between. Per germline, CDR1 SGHRS and CDR2 YFSETQ. CDR3 loop: CASRGDTYEQYF. DNA for the CDR3: TGCGCCAGCAGAGGAGATACCTACGAGCAGTACTTC.

The V gene is TRBV7-2, the J gene TRBJ1-1; D gene ambiguous. V was trimmed by 1 base and J by 4 bases, leaving 10 bases between them. There are 14 residues in the CDR3. CDR1 and CDR2 (germline): SGHTA, FQGNSA. For the CDR3, the DNA is TGTGCCAGCAGCTTAGGAGTGGCGGGCACTGAAGCTTTCTTT. This translates into CASSLGVAGTEAFF.

The CDR3 nucleotides are TGTGCCAGCAGACGCGAGCCCCTCTCCTACGAGCAGTACTTC. Its protein is CASRREPLSYEQYF. This chain links TRBV6-5 with TRBJ2-7, with no clear D. The V end lost 6 bases, the J end lost 0 bases, and 12 bases lay between the germline ends. Germline V gives CDR1 MNHEY, CDR2 SVGAGI. The CDR3 is 14 residues long.

This clone appeared once. The V gene is TRBV19, the J gene TRBJ1-5; 8 bases line up with TRBD1. CDR3 length: 12 residues. The trim removed 10 bases at V and 7 bases at J, leaving 6 bases unmatched. Germline-derived CDR1 and CDR2 are LNHDA and SQIVND (reference sequence). The CDR3 DNA sequence: TGTGCCACTACAGGGGGAGGCCAGCCCCAGCATTTT. As protein: CATTGGGQPQHF.

V gene TRBV9 combines with J gene TRBJ2-7; 7 bases fit TRBD2. The V segment lost 3 bases and the J segment 0 bases; nucleotides outside the gene matches: 0. The V gene's germline CDR1 is SGDLS and CDR2 YYNGEE. The CDR3 spans 13 residues. The CDR3 region has the DNA TGTGCCAGCAGCGGCGGGAGCTCCTACGAGCAGTACTTC. Translating gives CASSGGSSYEQYF.

The rearrangement uses TRBV7-3 and TRBJ1-2; no clear D. Deletions cut 0 bases from V and 0 bases from J, with 5 bases between. This CDR3 has 14 residues. The germline V gene has CDR1 SGHTA and CDR2 FQGTGA. CDR3 sequence (DNA): TGTGCCAGCAGCTTAACCGCAGCTAACTATGGCTACACCTTC. Encoded protein: CASSLTAANYGYTF.

This chain connects TRBV29-1 to TRBJ2-1, with 8 nucleotides matching TRBD1. CDR3 length equals 13 residues. The trim removed 4 bases at V and 8 bases at J, leaving 7 bases unmatched. The germline V gene has CDR1 SQVTM and CDR2 ANQGSEA. The CDR3 is CSVVRDRGHEQFF. DNA for the CDR3: TGCAGCGTTGTACGCGACAGGGGCCATGAGCAGTTCTTC.

The chain is built from TRBV4-1 and TRBJ1-5, with D hard to call. The germline V and J ends were trimmed by 0 bases and 2 bases, with 17 bases remaining between them. Per germline, CDR1 MGHRA and CDR2 YSYEKL. The CDR3 is 18 amino acids. Written as DNA, the CDR3 is TGCGCCAGCAGCCAAGATCGAGAGGACCTCGGGGGCAATCAGCCCCAGCATTTT. This gives the protein CASSQDREDLGGNQPQHF.

The chain employs TRBV28 and TRBJ1-4; a possible D gene is TRBD1 (5 bases). The CDR3 has 15 residues. Trimming removed 6 bases from V and 7 bases from J, with 18 bases in between. Germline CDR1 MDHEN, CDR2 SYDVKM. DNA of the CDR3: TGTGCCAGCAGCCTCTCTGGGGGGATTAGTGAAAAACTGTTTTTT. This translates into CASSLSGGISEKLFF. Using reference TRBV28 and TRBJ1-4 for the parts outside the CDR3, the full variable domain is DVKVTQSSRYLVKRTGEKVFLECVQDMDHENMFWYRQDPGLGLRLIYFSYDVKMKEKGDIPEGYSVSREKKERFSLILESASTNQTSMYLCASSLSGGISEKLFFGSGTQLSVL.

The chain is built from TRBV5-1 and TRBJ1-2; unclear D gene. Trimming left V 2 bases short and J 5 bases short, with 10 bases between. From germline, CDR1 is SGHRS and CDR2 YFSETQ. The CDR3 totals 13 residues. DNA for the CDR3: TGCGCCAGCAGCTTAGACTTGGCGTATGGCTACACCTTC. The encoded protein is CASSLDLAYGYTF.

CDR3 sequence reads: CASSQTPLAGGNEQFF. DNA of the CDR3: TGTGCCAGCAGCCAAACGCCACTAGCGGGAGGGAATGAGCAGTTCTTC. V and J are TRBV11-3 and TRBJ2-1; the match to TRBD2 covers 13 bases. This CDR3 is built from 16 residues. Germline CDR1 SGHNT, CDR2 YENEEA. Losses at the gene ends were 5 bases for V and 7 bases for J; bases not matched to a gene: 8.

About this clone itself: Mismatch with germline at one junction end may stem from a read error. This chain connects TRBV20-1 to TRBJ1-2; 8 bases fit TRBD1. Germline-derived CDR1 and CDR2 are DFQATT and SNEGSKA (reference sequence). This CDR3 comprises 10 residues. This CDR3 reads CSGGTGLSNF. DNA for the CDR3: TGCAGTGGAGGGACAGGCCTATCCAACTTC.

This chain connects TRBV7-9 to TRBJ2-5; the D is unclear. The CDR3 length is 15 residues. V lost 2 bases, J lost 2 bases, and 12 bases lay in between. Looked up from germline, CDR1 is SEHNR and CDR2 is FQNEAQ (reference sequence). The CDR3 coding sequence is TGTGCCAGCAGCTTATCAACAGCACTTCAAGAGACCCAGTACTTC. Protein sequence: CASSLSTALQETQYF.

The chain recombines TRBV4-1 with TRBJ1-5; D gene ambiguous. Germline V gene sequence: CDR1 MGHRA, CDR2 YSYEKL. The CDR3 totals 13 residues. The V end was cut by 0 bases, the J end by 7 bases, with 7 bases between. The CDR3: CASSQDHGQPQHF. Written as DNA, the CDR3 is TGCGCCAGCAGCCAAGATCACGGGCAGCCCCAGCATTTT.

The V gene is TRBV3-1 (or the pseudogene TRBV3-2), the J gene TRBJ1-6; D unclear. The V gene's germline CDR1 is LGHDT and CDR2 YNNKEL (reference sequence). The CDR3 length is 14 residues. The ends were cut back, 4 bases at V and 0 bases at J, with 4 bases in the middle. The CDR3 loop reads CASSRSSYNSPLHF. The DNA of the CDR3 is TGTGCCAGCAGCCGCAGCTCCTATAATTCACCCCTCCACTTT.